The 13 T cell receptor beta chains below come from one sample, sequenced in a study of cytomegalovirus exposure and HLA in healthy donors. 60 Vbeta and 13 Jbeta primers were used in PCR. Assay used: immunoSEQ multiplex PCR; TCRdb lists only in-frame clones, some missing. This table has some 200,000 clones, around four fifths appearing once. The specimen was PBMCs. All receptors derive from a female donor in good health and CMV-seronegative.

V gene TRBV18 combines with J gene TRBJ2-5, with TRBD2 identical over 8 bases. This CDR3 spans 15 amino acids. Germline V gene data show CDR1 as KGHSH and CDR2 as LQKENI. Trimming at V came to 0 bases and at J to 5 bases, leaving 5 bases not matched to a gene. CDR3 protein: CASSPPIGRGETQYF. The CDR3 coding sequence is TGTGCCAGCTCACCACCGATCGGGAGGGGTGAGACCCAGTACTTC.

The rearrangement links TRBV5-1 to TRBJ1-4; a weak D match, TRBD1 (6 bases). V was shortened by 0 bases and J by 7 bases, with 13 bases between the two germline ends. The length of the CDR3 is 15 residues. Germline values: CDR1 SGHRS, CDR2 YFSETQ. The CDR3 here is CASSLAGVRGEKLFF. CDR3 DNA: TGCGCCAGCAGCTTGGCAGGGGTTCGCGGTGAAAAACTGTTTTTT.

The chain employs TRBV28 and TRBJ2-1, with 9 bases aligning to TRBD2. The germline gives CDR1 MDHEN, CDR2 SYDVKM. The CDR3 is made up of 14 amino acids. Germline trimming cut 4 bases from V and 8 bases from J; bases unmatched to any gene: 6. The CDR3 coding sequence is TGTGCCAGCAGTTCGGCGGGAGGGCCTCATGAGCAGTTCTTC. Translating gives CASSSAGGPHEQFF.

The J gene is TRBJ1-1, the V gene TRBV7-8; maybe TRBD1 (5 bases). The V gene lost 5 bases and the J gene lost 1 base, with 11 bases spanning the gap. This CDR3 has 14 residues. The V gene's germline CDR1 is SGHVS and CDR2 FQNEAQ. CDR3 in DNA: TGTGCCAGCAGCCCCGACAGTTCGAACACTGAAGCTTTCTTT. Translating it yields CASSPDSSNTEAFF.

The chain joins TRBV19 to TRBJ2-7; 13 positions agree with TRBD2. Looked up from germline, CDR1 is LNHDA and CDR2 is SQIVND (reference sequence). Trimming removed 3 bases from V and 5 bases from J; junction bases left unmatched: 10. The CDR3 length is 17 residues. In DNA form, the CDR3 reads TGTGCCAGTAGTATTGGTGGAATAGGACTAGCGGGGGACGAGCAGTACTTC. The encoded protein is CASSIGGIGLAGDEQYF.

The rearrangement joins TRBV15 to TRBJ2-2, with a possible D match to TRBD1 (6 bases). The germline V gene has CDR1 LNHNV and CDR2 YYDKDF (reference sequence). V dropped 6 bases and J dropped 1 base, with 15 bases sitting between them. This CDR3 is 16 amino acids long. The CDR3 nucleotides are TGTGCCACCAGAAGGCAGGGGAGCGAGAACACCGGGGAGCTGTTTTTT. The encoded protein is CATRRQGSENTGELFF.

The genes are TRBV5-4 and TRBJ2-1; 9 bases map to TRBD1. The CDR3 sequence is 16 residues long. The germline gives CDR1 SGHNT, CDR2 YYREEE (reference sequence). Trimming cost V 0 bases and J 0 bases; bases outside gene matches: 1. The CDR3 spells CASSLGDRVSYNEQFF. CDR3 coding DNA: TGTGCCAGCAGCTTGGGGGACAGGGTCTCCTACAATGAGCAGTTCTTC.

V is TRBV28 and J is TRBJ1-1, with unresolved D. Trimming stripped 1 base from V and 4 bases from J, with 16 bases between. Germline CDR1 MDHEN, CDR2 SYDVKM. The CDR3 has 16 residues. CDR3 in amino acids: CASSLFSMGRTTEAFF. CDR3 DNA: TGTGCCAGCAGTTTATTCTCGATGGGGAGGACCACTGAAGCTTTCTTT.

The rearrangement links TRBV28 to TRBJ1-1; 9 bases match TRBD1. The CDR3 extends over 14 amino acids. The V and J ends lost 6 bases and 6 bases, in that order; junction bases with no gene match: 8. The germline CDR1 and CDR2 sequences are MDHEN and SYDVKM. The CDR3 bases are TGTGCCAGCAGCTGGACAGGGGTTGAGGCTGAAGCTTTCTTT. This sequence encodes CASSWTGVEAEAFF.

The chain is built from TRBV2 and TRBJ1-1; D is perhaps TRBD1 (5 bases). Trimming removed 9 bases from V and 1 base from J, with 12 bases in between. Germline CDR1 and CDR2: SNHLY and FYNNEI. There are 13 residues in the CDR3. The CDR3 DNA sequence: TGTGCCAGGGGAAAAGGACAGAACACTGAAGCTTTCTTT. As protein: CARGKGQNTEAFF.

This chain joins TRBV28 and TRBJ1-1; D ambiguous. The CDR3 loop spans 13 amino acids. The V gene's germline CDR1 is MDHEN and CDR2 SYDVKM. V shed 1 base and J shed 3 bases, with 6 bases lying between them. CDR3 protein: CASSLFPDTEAFF. The CDR3 bases are TGTGCCAGCAGTTTATTTCCAGACACTGAAGCTTTCTTT.

The genes are TRBV19 and TRBJ2-6, with D tentatively TRBD1 (5 bases). Trimming pared 6 bases from V and 0 bases from J, leaving 18 bases between. The CDR3 spans 18 residues. Germline CDR1 LNHDA, CDR2 SQIVND (reference sequence). CDR3: CASSQRQPLSSGANVLTF. CDR3 nucleotide sequence: TGTGCCAGTAGCCAAAGACAGCCCCTTAGCTCTGGGGCCAACGTCCTGACTTTC. Using reference TRBV19 and TRBJ2-6 for the parts outside the CDR3, the full variable domain is DGGITQSPKYLFRKEGQNVTLSCEQNLNHDAMYWYRQDPGQGLRLIYYSQIVNDFQKGDIAEGYSVSREKKESFPLTVTSAQKNPTAFYLCASSQRQPLSSGANVLTFGAGSRLTVL.

The chain is built from TRBV19 and TRBJ2-1; a possible D gene is TRBD2 (6 bases). Looked up from germline, CDR1 is LNHDA and CDR2 is SQIVND (reference sequence). CDR3 length equals 13 residues. V was shortened by 7 bases and J by 6 bases, with 13 bases between the two germline ends. The CDR3: CASMRAGFNEQFF. CDR3 in DNA: TGTGCCAGTATGAGGGCGGGGTTCAATGAGCAGTTCTTC.